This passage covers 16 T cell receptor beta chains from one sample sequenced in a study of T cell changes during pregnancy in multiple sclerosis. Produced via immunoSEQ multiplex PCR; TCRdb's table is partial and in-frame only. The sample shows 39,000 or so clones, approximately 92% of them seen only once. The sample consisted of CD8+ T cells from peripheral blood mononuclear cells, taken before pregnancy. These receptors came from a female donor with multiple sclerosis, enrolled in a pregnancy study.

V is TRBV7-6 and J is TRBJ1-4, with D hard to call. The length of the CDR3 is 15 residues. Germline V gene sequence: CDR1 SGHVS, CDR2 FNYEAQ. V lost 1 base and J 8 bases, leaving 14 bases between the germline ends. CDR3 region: CASSLGAGDVEKLFF. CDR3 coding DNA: TGTGCCAGCAGCTTAGGGGCCGGGGATGTCGAAAAACTGTTTTTT.

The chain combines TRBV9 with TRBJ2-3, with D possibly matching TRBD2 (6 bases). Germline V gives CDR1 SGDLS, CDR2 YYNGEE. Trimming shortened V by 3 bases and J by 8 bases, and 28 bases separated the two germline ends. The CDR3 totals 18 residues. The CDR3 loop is CASSGLPVTSHPPGTQYF. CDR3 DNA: TGTGCCAGCAGCGGCCTGCCCGTTACTAGCCACCCCCCGGGTACGCAGTATTTT.

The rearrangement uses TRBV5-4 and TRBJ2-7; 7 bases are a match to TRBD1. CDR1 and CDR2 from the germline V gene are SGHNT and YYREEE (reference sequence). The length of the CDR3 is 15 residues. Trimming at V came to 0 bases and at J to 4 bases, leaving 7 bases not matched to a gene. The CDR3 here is CASSLEGGTAYEQYF. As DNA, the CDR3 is TGTGCCAGCAGCTTGGAAGGGGGCACGGCTTACGAGCAGTACTTC.

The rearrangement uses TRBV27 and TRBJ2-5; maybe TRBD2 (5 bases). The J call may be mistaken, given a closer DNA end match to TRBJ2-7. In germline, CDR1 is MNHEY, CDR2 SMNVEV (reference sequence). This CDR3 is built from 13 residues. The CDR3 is CASSIQRNYEQYF. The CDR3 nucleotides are TGTGCCAGCAGTATCCAGCGGAACTACGAGCAGTACTTC.

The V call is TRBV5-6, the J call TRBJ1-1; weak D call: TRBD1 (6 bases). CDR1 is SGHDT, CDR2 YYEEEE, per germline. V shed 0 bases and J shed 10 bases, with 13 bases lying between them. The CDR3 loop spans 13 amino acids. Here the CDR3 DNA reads TGTGCCAGCAGCTTGGGGACAGCCCGGCGAGCTTTCTTT. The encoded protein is CASSLGTARRAFF.

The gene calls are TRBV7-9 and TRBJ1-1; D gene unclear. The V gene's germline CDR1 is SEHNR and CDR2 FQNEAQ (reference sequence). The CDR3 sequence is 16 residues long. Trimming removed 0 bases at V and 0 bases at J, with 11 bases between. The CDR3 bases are TGTGCCAGCAGCTTAGCTGTCGGGTCCATGAACACTGAAGCTTTCTTT. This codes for CASSLAVGSMNTEAFF.

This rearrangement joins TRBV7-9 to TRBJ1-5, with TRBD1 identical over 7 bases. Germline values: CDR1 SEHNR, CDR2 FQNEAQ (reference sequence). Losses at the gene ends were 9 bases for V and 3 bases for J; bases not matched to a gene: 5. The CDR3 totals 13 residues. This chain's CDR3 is CASTGQDNQPQHF. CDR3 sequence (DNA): TGTGCCAGTACCGGACAGGACAATCAGCCCCAGCATTTT.

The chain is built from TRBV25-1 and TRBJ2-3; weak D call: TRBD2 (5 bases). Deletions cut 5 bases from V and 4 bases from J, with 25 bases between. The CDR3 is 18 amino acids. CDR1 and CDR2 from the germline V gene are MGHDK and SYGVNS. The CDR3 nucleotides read TGTGCCAGCAGTCCCCCAGGACCGCTACGGGATAGCGCAGATACGCAGTATTTT. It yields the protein CASSPPGPLRDSADTQYF.

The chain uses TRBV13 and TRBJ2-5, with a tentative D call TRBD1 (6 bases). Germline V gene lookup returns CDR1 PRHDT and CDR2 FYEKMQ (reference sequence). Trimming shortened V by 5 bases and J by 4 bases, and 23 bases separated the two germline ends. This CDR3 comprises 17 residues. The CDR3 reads CASSAIQLGDTRETQYF. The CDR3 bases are TGTGCCAGCAGCGCGATCCAGTTGGGGGACACTCGAGAGACCCAGTACTTC.

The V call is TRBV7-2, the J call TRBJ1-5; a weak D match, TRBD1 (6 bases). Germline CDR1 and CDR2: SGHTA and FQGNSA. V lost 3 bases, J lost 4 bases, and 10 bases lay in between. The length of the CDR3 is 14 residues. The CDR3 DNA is TGTGCCAGCAGCTTGGACAGATCTAATCAGCCCCAGCATTTT. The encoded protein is CASSLDRSNQPQHF. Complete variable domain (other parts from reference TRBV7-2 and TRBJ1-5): GAGVSQSPSNKVTEKGKDVELRCDPISGHTALYWYRQSLGQGLEFLIYFQGNSAPDKSGLPSDRFSAERTGGSVSTLTIQRTQQEDSAVYLCASSLDRSNQPQHFGDGTRLSIL.

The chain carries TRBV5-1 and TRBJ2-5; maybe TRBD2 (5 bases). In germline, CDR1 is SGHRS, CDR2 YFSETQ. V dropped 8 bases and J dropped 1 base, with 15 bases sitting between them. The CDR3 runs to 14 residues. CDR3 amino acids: CASTSGSLQETQYF. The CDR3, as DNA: TGCGCCAGTACCTCGGGGAGTCTCCAAGAGACCCAGTACTTC. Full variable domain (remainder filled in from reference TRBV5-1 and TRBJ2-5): KAGVTQTPRYLIKTRGQQVTLSCSPISGHRSVSWYQQTPGQGLQFLFEYFSETQRNKGNFPGRFSGRQFSNSRSEMNVSTLELGDSALYLCASTSGSLQETQYFGPGTRLLVL.

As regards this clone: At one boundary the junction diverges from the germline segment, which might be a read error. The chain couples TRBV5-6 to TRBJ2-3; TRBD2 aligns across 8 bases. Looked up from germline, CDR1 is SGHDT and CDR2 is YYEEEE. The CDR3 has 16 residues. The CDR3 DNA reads TGTGCCGGCAGCCCCCTAGCGGGCTCCTACACAGATACGCAGTATTTT. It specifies CAGSPLAGSYTDTQYF.

The CDR3: CAISESQAGKYNEQFF. The CDR3 DNA is TGTGCCATCAGTGAGTCGCAGGCGGGAAAATACAATGAGCAGTTCTTC. The gene calls are TRBV10-3 and TRBJ2-1; the D gene is possibly TRBD2 (6 bases). The CDR3 totals 16 residues. Trimming removed 0 bases from V and 4 bases from J, with 13 bases in between. The germline V gene encodes CDR1 ENHRY and CDR2 SYGVKD.

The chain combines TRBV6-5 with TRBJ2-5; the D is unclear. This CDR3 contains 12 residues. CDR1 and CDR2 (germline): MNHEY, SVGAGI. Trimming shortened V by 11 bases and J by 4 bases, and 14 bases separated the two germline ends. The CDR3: CAAGPGGETQYF. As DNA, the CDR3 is TGTGCCGCCGGCCCAGGTGGAGAGACCCAGTACTTC.

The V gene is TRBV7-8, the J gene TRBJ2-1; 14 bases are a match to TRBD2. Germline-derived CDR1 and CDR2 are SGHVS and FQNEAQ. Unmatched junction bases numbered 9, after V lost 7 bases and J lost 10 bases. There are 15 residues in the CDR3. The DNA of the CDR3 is TGTGCCAGCACGCAGGGACTAGCGGGAGAAGGCGAGCAGTTCTTC. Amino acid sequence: CASTQGLAGEGEQFF. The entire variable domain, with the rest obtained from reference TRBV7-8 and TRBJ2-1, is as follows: GAGVSQSPRYKVAKRGQDVALRCDPISGHVSLFWYQQALGQGPEFLTYFQNEAQLDKSGLPSDRFFAERPEGSVSTLKIQRTQQEDSAVYLCASTQGLAGEGEQFFGPGTRLTVL.

CDR3 sequence (DNA): TGTGCCAGCAACATCGGAGGGACTCTCACAGATACGCAGTATTTT. This translates into CASNIGGTLTDTQYF. The genes are TRBV13 and TRBJ2-3; D perhaps matches TRBD2 (6 bases). The CDR3 runs to 15 residues. V lost 7 bases to trimming and J lost 2 bases, with 16 bases between them. Germline assignment: CDR1 PRHDT and CDR2 FYEKMQ (reference sequence).